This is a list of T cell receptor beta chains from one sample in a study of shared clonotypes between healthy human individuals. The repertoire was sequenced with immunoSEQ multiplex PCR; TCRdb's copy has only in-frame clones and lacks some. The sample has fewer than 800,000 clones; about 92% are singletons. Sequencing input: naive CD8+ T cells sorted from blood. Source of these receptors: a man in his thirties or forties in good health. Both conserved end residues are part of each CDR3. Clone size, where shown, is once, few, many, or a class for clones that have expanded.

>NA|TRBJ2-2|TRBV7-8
CASSLGGATGELFF
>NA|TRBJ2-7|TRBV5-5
CASTLPSYEQYF
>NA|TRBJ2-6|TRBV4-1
CASSQDKAGANVLTF
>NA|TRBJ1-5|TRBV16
CASSQWKGQRNQPQHF
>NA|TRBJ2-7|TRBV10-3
CAIAGTSSLGPYEQYF
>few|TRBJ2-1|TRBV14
CASSELAGGDEQFF
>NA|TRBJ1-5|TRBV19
CASREGNQPQHF
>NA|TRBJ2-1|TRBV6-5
CATMDRGLENEQFF
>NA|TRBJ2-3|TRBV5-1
CASSSADMGPSGISTDTQYF
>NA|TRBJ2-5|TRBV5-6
CASSLAGGRETQYF
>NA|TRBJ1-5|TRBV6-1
CASIDQDSLTQPQHF
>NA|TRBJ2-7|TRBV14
CASSQVRLGTGAYEQYF
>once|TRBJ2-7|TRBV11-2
CASSLISATYEQYF
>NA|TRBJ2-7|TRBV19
CASSIIDGSYEQYF
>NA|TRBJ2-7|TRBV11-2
CASSYATFTYEQYF
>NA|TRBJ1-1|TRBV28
CASSLRDRGPRETEAFF
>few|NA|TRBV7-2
CASSLLPHRKSYEQYF
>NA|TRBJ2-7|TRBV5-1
CASSDGTGHYEQYF
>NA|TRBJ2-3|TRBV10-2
CASSESGLAGTDTQYF
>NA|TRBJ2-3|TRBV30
CAGKAFPGTDTQYF
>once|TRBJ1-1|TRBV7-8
CASSLGTTTEAFF
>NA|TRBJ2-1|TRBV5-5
CASSFREGHEQFF
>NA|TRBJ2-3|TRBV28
CASSFGAEGTDTQYF
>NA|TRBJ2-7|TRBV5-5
CASSPDMGSYEQYF
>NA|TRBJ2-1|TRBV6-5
CASNRGDNEQFF
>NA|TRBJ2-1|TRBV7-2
CASSSFTDRREQFF
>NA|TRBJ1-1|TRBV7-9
CASIEGLSQATEAFF
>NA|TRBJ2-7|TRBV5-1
CASSLLREGSYEQYF
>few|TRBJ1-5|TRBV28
CASSLEGVQPQHF
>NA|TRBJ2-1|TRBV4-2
CASSQIGLAGDFSYNEQFF
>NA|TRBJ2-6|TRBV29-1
CSVVQGAPLGANVLTF
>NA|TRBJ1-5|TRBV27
CASSLRGERRPQHF
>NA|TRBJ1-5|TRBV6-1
CASSGAGGLGNQPQHF